The rows below give T cell receptor beta chains drawn from one sample of a study of human T cells and chemical hapten exposure. MiXCR, run by TCRdb on the RACE reads, gives a single entry per CDR3 protein. The table has fewer than 65,000 distinct CDR3 sequences, about 9.2% seen once. Sample: whole blood, taken in connection with sensitization to the hapten diphenylcyclopropenone (DPC). All receptors derive from a woman aged 40-49 years with alopecia areata. Some clones in this sample may be carry-over from other donors' samples. CDR3s include the opening cysteine and the closing phenylalanine or tryptophan.

V | CDR3
TRBV20-1 | CSARDTTAGYGYTF
TRBV25-1 | CASSEMDLYSYEQYF
TRBV7-9 | CASSRTGILENTEAFF
TRBV20-1 | CSAADRGPDTQYF
TRBV12-3/TRBV12-4 | CASTSGSSYNEQFF
TRBV6-5 | CASRFTGTGEGEQYF
TRBV20-1 | CSAREVGRTFSNQPQHF
TRBV27 | CASSLWSNQPQHF
TRBV28 | CASSSPLGQYF
TRBV11-2 | CASSLFYLDTDTQYF
TRBV7-9 | CASSSALWADTQYF
TRBV5-1 | CASSFTGTVGSEKLFF
TRBV7-2 | CASSSRGGGVYEQYF
TRBV3-1 | CASSQSDRPNTEAFF
TRBV13 | CASARGASGANVLTF
TRBV9 | CASSASPGYTIYF
TRBV2 | CASQQGMDYSNQPQHF
TRBV4-1 | CASSQVQTGGNTEAFF
TRBV20-1 | CSARDAGGGTDTQYF
TRBV29-1 | CSVEGNYNEQFF
TRBV7-9 | CASSLRDRLGGFF
TRBV3-1 | CASDASGEEGELFF
TRBV2 | CASSQGRSGNTIYF
TRBV25-1 | CASTRTGSLFF
TRBV20-1 | CSARASGGTDTQYF
TRBV11-2 | CASSQRTASNTGELFF
TRBV7-8 | CASSFAVPGLAGQETQYF
TRBV11-2 | CASSLEGDGNTIYF
TRBV3-1 | CASSQVRGILNNEQFF
TRBV19 | CASSPGARRGGEQYF
TRBV20-1 | CSVRLEDLVTEAFF
TRBV29-1 | CSVGQTNGYTF
TRBV2 | CASSWRRTVSGNTIYF
TRBV7-9 | CASSQQGSTDTQYF
TRBV14 | CASSVTGKRQYF
TRBV27 | CATTARNGSPLHF
TRBV5-1 | CASSLDRNYGYTF
TRBV4-1 | CASSQLDGQAQYF
TRBV2 | CASSEQGLSNQPQHF
TRBV6-5 | CASSYLSGGLYNEQFF
TRBV20-1 | CSASAGTENEKLFF
TRBV6-6 | CASSYGGNTEAFF
TRBV5-4 | CASSSGRRSFF
TRBV30 | CAWIRDRGGYTF
TRBV29-1 | CSVAIEYTDTQYF
TRBV9 | CASSSRGMNTEAFF